Presented here are 28 T cell receptor beta chains from one specimen sequenced in a study of beta chain features in type 1 diabetes. Expressed TCRB transcripts were sequenced because the isolated RNA had all been reverse transcribed beforehand. Clones were sequenced by immunoSEQ multiplex PCR, and TCRdb holds only the in-frame ones, with some missing. There are 400,000 to 550,000 clones in the sample; roughly 11% occur only once, and approximately 0.045% lies in the top ten. Sequenced input: naive CD4+ T cells from blood. The source of these receptors is a woman in her late teens or twenties in good health.

This clone was observed a few times. The rearrangement links TRBV14 to TRBJ2-7; 8 positions agree with TRBD1. The germline V gene has CDR1 SGHDN and CDR2 FVKESK. Trimming at V came to 4 bases and at J to 5 bases, leaving 4 bases not matched to a gene. CDR3 length equals 13 residues. For the CDR3, the DNA is TGTGCCAGCAGCCTGCGGACAGGGAACGAGCAGTACGTC. Protein: CASSLRTGNEQYV.

This clone was seen a few times. The chain couples TRBV19 to TRBJ2-7; D is unclear. Per the germline V gene, CDR1 is LNHDA and CDR2 is SQIVND (reference sequence). This CDR3 region has 15 residues. V was clipped by 3 bases and J by 0 bases, with 12 bases between them. DNA of the CDR3: TGTGCCAGTAGTATTTTCGGACCGCCCTCCTACGAGCAGTACTTC. The encoded protein is CASSIFGPPSYEQYF.

J is TRBJ2-7 and V is TRBV7-2, with D perhaps TRBD1 or TRBD2 (6 bases each). The germline V gene has CDR1 SGHTA and CDR2 FQGNSA. Trimming stripped 1 base from V and 5 bases from J, with 15 bases between. The CDR3 has 15 amino acids. The CDR3 sequence is CASSLVQGRGDEQYF. CDR3 nucleotide sequence: TGTGCCAGCAGCTTAGTTCAGGGGCGCGGGGACGAGCAGTACTTC.

This clone was seen more than once but under ten times. This rearrangement joins TRBV13 to TRBJ1-3; perhaps TRBD1 as D (6 bases). Germline V gene lookup returns CDR1 PRHDT and CDR2 FYEKMQ (reference sequence). The ends were cut back, 6 bases at V and 0 bases at J, with 6 bases in the middle. The CDR3 runs to 13 residues. The CDR3: CASRDSSGNTIYF. The DNA of the CDR3 is TGTGCCAGCAGGGACAGCTCTGGAAACACCATATATTTT.

This clone showed up just a few times. The V call is TRBV29-1, the J call TRBJ2-2; no clear D gene. Germline lookup yields CDR1 SQVTM and CDR2 ANQGSEA. Trimming removed 4 bases at V and 1 base at J, with 7 bases between. CDR3 length equals 13 residues. DNA for the CDR3: TGCAGCGTTGGGACCGGGAACACCGGGGAGCTGTTTTTT. Translation gives CSVGTGNTGELFF.

This rearrangement joins TRBV2 to TRBJ1-1; D unclear. Germline CDR1 and CDR2: SNHLY and FYNNEI. This CDR3 is 13 amino acids long. The V gene lost 5 bases and the J gene lost 0 bases, with 7 bases spanning the gap. The CDR3 loop is CASSRRMNTEAFF. CDR3 sequence (DNA): TGTGCCAGCAGTCGACGGATGAACACTGAAGCTTTCTTT.

The chain uses TRBV29-1 and TRBJ1-2; D unclear. The CDR3 consists of 13 residues. The V and J ends lost 4 bases and 4 bases respectively, with 13 bases between them. Per germline, CDR1 SQVTM and CDR2 ANQGSEA. The chain's CDR3 is CSVAAAGGYGYTF. CDR3 DNA: TGCAGCGTTGCGGCGGCCGGCGGCTATGGCTACACCTTC.

This clone was recorded a few times. The CDR3 sequence: CASSSTTGTILVGELFF. As DNA, the CDR3 is TGTGCCAGCAGCTCAACTACCGGGACAATTTTAGTCGGGGAGCTGTTTTTT. The chain employs TRBV5-4 and TRBJ2-2, with D possibly being TRBD1 (6 bases). Deletions cut 3 bases from V and 7 bases from J, with 22 bases between. CDR1 and CDR2 from the germline V gene are SGHNT and YYREEE (reference sequence). The CDR3 runs to 17 residues.

The genes are TRBV5-4 and TRBJ1-2, with TRBD1 identical over 9 bases. CDR1 is SGHNT, CDR2 YYREEE, per germline (reference sequence). This CDR3 region has 14 residues. V lost 3 bases to trimming and J lost 11 bases; unmatched junction nucleotides: 11. The DNA for the CDR3 is TGTGCCAGCAGCTCACCGGAGGGGGACAGGGCGTACACCTTC. Protein product: CASSSPEGDRAYTF.

For this clone: The sample holds other DNA sequences that translate to the same CDR3. CDR3: CASSQVLGRETQYF. In DNA, the CDR3 is TGTGCCAGCAGCCAAGTACTCGGGCGTGAGACCCAGTACTTC. V and J are TRBV4-2 and TRBJ2-5, with no clear D. The CDR3 length is 14 residues. The V end was cut by 1 base, the J end by 5 bases, with 11 bases between. Germline assignment: CDR1 LGHNA and CDR2 YNFKEQ.

The rearrangement joins TRBV6-5 to TRBJ1-1, with a tentative D call TRBD1 (5 bases). In germline, CDR1 is MNHEY, CDR2 SVGAGI. The CDR3 covers 15 residues. The V end lost 4 bases, the J end lost 4 bases, and 16 bases lay between the germline ends. The CDR3 loop reads CASSSTIAGRTEAFF. DNA of the CDR3: TGTGCCAGCAGTTCGACAATTGCAGGGCGCACTGAAGCTTTCTTT.

CDR3 protein: CASSRQGANNEQFF. The CDR3 DNA sequence: TGTGCCAGCAGCAGACAGGGGGCTAACAATGAGCAGTTCTTC. V gene TRBV7-2 combines with J gene TRBJ2-1, with 10 positions matching TRBD1. This CDR3 contains 14 residues. After removal of 5 bases from V and 5 bases from J, the junction contained 3 bases not matched to a gene. Germline V gene lookup returns CDR1 SGHTA and CDR2 FQGNSA.

This chain links TRBV27 with TRBJ2-2; D remains ambiguous. V was pared by 3 bases and J by 6 bases, with 5 bases between. Germline V lookup: CDR1 MNHEY, CDR2 SMNVEV (reference sequence). The CDR3 totals 12 residues. This CDR3 reads CASSFGPGELFF. The CDR3 bases are TGTGCCAGCAGTTTCGGTCCCGGGGAGCTGTTTTTT.

This chain connects TRBV6-1 to TRBJ2-7; D is undetermined. The ends were cut back, 0 bases at V and 3 bases at J, with 9 bases in the middle. Germline CDR1 reads MNHNS; CDR2 reads SASEGT. The CDR3 is 14 residues long. DNA of the CDR3: TGTGCCAGCAGTGAAGCATGGCAGCACTACGAGCAGTACGTC. Its translation is CASSEAWQHYEQYV.

This clone was picked up a small number of times. The CDR3 DNA reads TGTGCCGCCGGGACAGGGCCGGGGGGGCAGTTCTTC. Translated: CAAGTGPGGQFF. The V gene is TRBV10-3, the J gene TRBJ2-1; 9 nucleotides match TRBD1. Germline loops: CDR1 ENHRY, CDR2 SYGVKD. J gave up 12 bases and V 11 bases, and 11 bases lay outside the gene matches. The CDR3 sequence is 12 residues long.

This chain links TRBV30 with TRBJ2-2; D remains unclear. The CDR3 runs 13 residues. Trimming took 4 bases from V and 3 from J, leaving 9 bases between them. The germline V gene encodes CDR1 GTSNPN and CDR2 SVGIG (reference sequence). The CDR3 spells CAWTQAHTGELFF. The CDR3 DNA is TGTGCCTGGACTCAAGCACACACCGGGGAGCTGTTTTTT.

This clone was seen a handful of times. At the DNA level, this CDR3 is encoded by other sequences in the same sample as well. J is TRBJ1-1 and V is TRBV29-1; TRBD1 aligns across 8 bases. Losses at the gene ends were 7 bases for V and 4 bases for J; bases not matched to a gene: 5. CDR3 length: 12 amino acids. Germline V gene lookup returns CDR1 SQVTM and CDR2 ANQGSEA. CDR3 DNA sequence: TGCAGCGCCGACAGGGGTAGCACTGAAGCTTTCTTT. Translation gives CSADRGSTEAFF. Together with reference TRBV29-1 and TRBJ1-1, the CDR3 gives the full variable domain: SAVISQKPSRDICQRGTSLTIQCQVDSQVTMMFWYRQQPGQSLTLIATANQGSEATYESGFVIDKFPISRPNLTFSTLTVSNMSPEDSSIYLCSADRGSTEAFFGQGTRLTVV.

The chain uses TRBV25-1 and TRBJ2-7; maybe TRBD1 (5 bases). Per germline, CDR1 MGHDK and CDR2 SYGVNS. CDR3 length equals 14 residues. The V end was cut by 4 bases, the J end by 5 bases, with 15 bases between. Written as DNA, the CDR3 is TGTGCCAGCAGTGGATGGGGCGTCCAGAACGAGCAGTACTTC. Its protein is CASSGWGVQNEQYF.

This clone came up a few times. The J gene is TRBJ2-7, the V gene TRBV28, with D possibly matching TRBD1 (6 bases). CDR1 and CDR2 (germline): MDHEN, SYDVKM. The CDR3 loop spans 13 amino acids. Deletions cut 5 bases from V and 6 bases from J, with 14 bases between. In DNA form, the CDR3 reads TGTGCCAGCAGTATTAGGCAGGGGCCCGAGCAGTACGTC. It encodes CASSIRQGPEQYV.

This clone was recorded a few times. The rearrangement links TRBV15 to TRBJ2-1, with 13 bases identical to TRBD2. CDR1 is LNHNV and CDR2 is YYDKDF in the germline V gene (reference sequence). J was trimmed by 5 bases and V by 8 bases; bases with no gene match: 6. This CDR3 region has 15 residues. CDR3 bases: TGTGCCACCCTCGGGACTAGCGGGAAAAACAATGAGCAGTTCTTC. Translating gives CATLGTSGKNNEQFF.

The chain carries TRBV9 and TRBJ2-3, with no clear D. Germline CDR1 is SGDLS and CDR2 is YYNGEE. Trimming pared 4 bases from V and 0 bases from J, leaving 15 bases between. There are 16 residues in the CDR3. CDR3 bases: TGTGCCAGCAGCATCCTTTGGGGTCATAGCACAGATACGCAGTATTTT. Its protein product is CASSILWGHSTDTQYF.

This clone was seen a few times. V is TRBV5-1 and J is TRBJ2-1; D is possibly TRBD1 or TRBD2 (5 bases each). In germline, CDR1 is SGHRS, CDR2 YFSETQ. The CDR3 sequence is 13 residues long. V was cut by 0 bases and J by 15 bases, with 16 bases left in between. CDR3 in amino acids: CASSLDWDEVLFF. CDR3 sequence (DNA): TGCGCCAGCAGCTTGGACTGGGACGAGGTTCTGTTCTTC.

There are a few counts of this clone. V gene TRBV27 combines with J gene TRBJ2-1; D not resolved. Germline assignment: CDR1 MNHEY and CDR2 SMNVEV (reference sequence). V was trimmed by 5 bases and J by 5 bases, leaving 7 bases between them. The length of the CDR3 is 12 residues. CDR3 amino acids: CASSRGHNEQFF. The DNA for the CDR3 is TGTGCCAGCAGTCGCGGACACAATGAGCAGTTCTTC.

As concerns this clone: Other DNA sequences of this sample code for an identical CDR3. The chain uses TRBV15 and TRBJ1-5, with unresolved D. The germline gives CDR1 LNHNV, CDR2 YYDKDF (reference sequence). The CDR3 covers 14 residues. Trimming removed 0 bases from V and 5 bases from J, with 8 bases in between. CDR3 sequence (DNA): TGTGCCACCAGCAGAGATTCCCGGGATCAGCCCCAGCATTTT. Translated, it gives CATSRDSRDQPQHF.

This clone showed up just a few times. The chain combines TRBV29-1 with TRBJ1-2, with TRBD1 matching 8 bases. This CDR3 contains 14 residues. After removal of 7 bases from V and 4 bases from J, the junction contained 11 bases not matched to a gene. Germline V lookup: CDR1 SQVTM, CDR2 ANQGSEA. CDR3 DNA: TGCAGCGCAGGAACAGGGGGATATGGCTATGGCTACACCTTC. As protein: CSAGTGGYGYGYTF.

The chain has TRBV7-8 and TRBJ2-5, with D perhaps TRBD1 (6 bases). V lost 6 bases, J lost 7 bases, and 21 bases lay in between. Germline V CDR1 and CDR2: SGHVS, FQNEAQ. CDR3 length equals 15 residues. The CDR3 DNA sequence: TGTGCCAGCAGGTTGGGGAGACCAGGGGTTGGGACCCAGTACTTC. Translating it yields CASRLGRPGVGTQYF.

Only a few counts were recorded for this clone. J is TRBJ2-3 and V is TRBV7-2, with 7 bases matching TRBD1. This CDR3 has 15 amino acids. Trimming at V came to 5 bases and at J to 2 bases, leaving 7 bases not matched to a gene. Germline V gene data show CDR1 as SGHTA and CDR2 as FQGNSA. As DNA, the CDR3 is TGTGCCAGCAGCCCAAGACAGGGAACCACAGATACGCAGTATTTT. Protein: CASSPRQGTTDTQYF.

This clone appeared a few times. The J gene is TRBJ2-5, the V gene TRBV2; 7 bases are shared with TRBD2. The DNA matches TRBJ2-7 better at its end, which makes the J call doubtful. Germline V gene sequence: CDR1 SNHLY, CDR2 FYNNEI. CDR3 size: 13 residues. Here the CDR3 DNA reads TGTGCCAGCAGTCCGGGGGGACTCTACGAGCAGTACTTC. It codes for CASSPGGLYEQYF.